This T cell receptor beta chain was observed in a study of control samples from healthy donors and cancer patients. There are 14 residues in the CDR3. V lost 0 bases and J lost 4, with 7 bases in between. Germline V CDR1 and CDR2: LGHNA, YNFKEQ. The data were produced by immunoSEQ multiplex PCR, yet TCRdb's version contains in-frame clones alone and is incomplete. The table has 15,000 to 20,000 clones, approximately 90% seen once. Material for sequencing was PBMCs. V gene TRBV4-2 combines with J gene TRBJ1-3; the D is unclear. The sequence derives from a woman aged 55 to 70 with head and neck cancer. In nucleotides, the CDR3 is TGTGCCAGCAGCCAAGATGGTTACGGAAACACCATATATTTT. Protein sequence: CASSQDGYGNTIYF.